This TCR beta chain was observed in a study of T cell changes during pregnancy in multiple sclerosis. Sequenced by immunoSEQ multiplex PCR; TCRdb stores in-frame clones only, minus some. The sample has 85,000 to 130,000 clones; just under 95% are singletons. V lost 3 bases to trimming and J lost 2 bases, with 10 bases between them. Looked up from germline, CDR1 is MNHEY and CDR2 is SMNVEV (reference sequence). The CDR3 is made up of 14 amino acids. This specimen was peripheral blood, taken after pregnancy. The V and J genes are TRBV27 and TRBJ1-2, with D hard to call. The sequence was obtained from a female donor with multiple sclerosis, enrolled in a pregnancy study. The CDR3 loop reads CASSFRHGNYGYTF. DNA for the CDR3: TGTGCCAGCAGTTTCAGACACGGAAACTATGGCTACACCTTC.